Sequencing of this T cell receptor beta chain was carried out in a study of T cell repertoires in cytomegalovirus infection. Study-wide background: A matching HLA type, together with CMV infection, was signaled by public TCR beta signatures. Study results and limitations: Dominant in the ex vivo response were TCR beta clonotypes restricted by HLA-C and specific for CMV.

TCRdb passed the reads through MiXCR, listing each CDR3 protein once. The sample has approximately 200,000 distinct CDR3 sequences; about 23% are singletons. The CDR3 runs 14 residues. CDR1 MGHDK and CDR2 SYGVNS come from the germline V gene. V gave up 1 base and J gave up 5 bases; unmatched junction bases: 4. This clonotype was seen a few times. Its antigen is unknown. The chain uses TRBV25-1 and TRBJ2-7, with 8 bases identical to TRBD1. Material: CD8+ T cells from PBMCs. This clonotype originated in a human donor in good health (CMV status not recorded). Some clones in this sample may be carry-over from other donors' samples. DNA of the CDR3: TGTGCCAGCAGTGAATTCGGACAGGGCCACGAGCAGTACTTC. Amino acids: CASSEFGQGHEQYF.